Listed below are T cell receptor beta chains from one sample, sequenced in a study of identical twins. TCRdb processed the 5' RACE reads anew with MiXCR; each CDR3 protein has one entry. The sample contains 450,000 or so distinct CDR3 sequences, approximately 15% of which appear only once. The same sample was also used in a study of yellow fever vaccine responses in identical twins.

Specimen: CD4+ T cells sorted from blood. These receptors were collected from a young woman in good health. Both conserved end residues are trimmed from each CDR3. For some rows the clone size is stated as once, few or many, or as a class when expanded; others skip it.

clone size: .; V gene: TRBV27; CDR3 length: 14; J gene: TRBJ1-2; CDR3 protein: ASSSRDRGRGYGYT
clone size: .; V gene: TRBV27; CDR3 length: 12; J gene: TRBJ2-7; CDR3 protein: ASSLKGVTYEQY
clone size: .; V gene: TRBV20-1; CDR3 length: 13; J gene: TRBJ2-7; CDR3 protein: SARRLAGGSYEQY
clone size: .; V gene: TRBV5-1; CDR3 length: 13; J gene: TRBJ1-5; CDR3 protein: ASSLNTGGNQPQH
clone size: .; V gene: TRBV4-3; CDR3 length: 11; J gene: TRBJ2-4; CDR3 protein: ASSLGVQNIQY
clone size: .; V gene: TRBV6-1; CDR3 length: 16; J gene: TRBJ1-6; CDR3 protein: ASRIPGPRSSYNSPLH
clone size: .; V gene: TRBV7-9; CDR3 length: 12; J gene: TRBJ2-6; CDR3 protein: ASSLFDGANVLT
clone size: few; V gene: TRBV20-1; CDR3 length: 12; J gene: TRBJ2-5; CDR3 protein: SASYHVLQETQY
clone size: .; V gene: TRBV20-1; CDR3 length: 12; J gene: TRBJ2-1; CDR3 protein: SAPSPVRGDEQF
clone size: .; V gene: TRBV6-1; CDR3 length: 12; J gene: TRBJ2-7; CDR3 protein: ASSAPAGAYEQY
clone size: .; V gene: TRBV7-2; CDR3 length: 14; J gene: TRBJ2-5; CDR3 protein: ASSRQSGGAWETQY
clone size: many; V gene: TRBV3-1; CDR3 length: 12; J gene: TRBJ2-7; CDR3 protein: ASSPSGGVYEQY
clone size: few; V gene: TRBV20-1; CDR3 length: 11; J gene: TRBJ2-7; CDR3 protein: SARGVGLLEQY
clone size: many; V gene: TRBV29-1; CDR3 length: 10; J gene: TRBJ2-3; CDR3 protein: SARTSADTQY
clone size: .; V gene: TRBV6-5; CDR3 length: 11; J gene: TRBJ1-2; CDR3 protein: ASSYGDHYGYT
clone size: .; V gene: TRBV6-1; CDR3 length: 12; J gene: TRBJ2-7; CDR3 protein: ASSEDRAGYEQY
clone size: .; V gene: TRBV6-5; CDR3 length: 13; J gene: TRBJ2-1; CDR3 protein: ASSFRPPTGEEQF
clone size: few; V gene: TRBV18; CDR3 length: 14; J gene: TRBJ2-3; CDR3 protein: ASSPWTGARTDTQY
clone size: few; V gene: TRBV20-1; CDR3 length: 10; J gene: TRBJ2-1; CDR3 protein: SARDPPKEQF
clone size: .; V gene: TRBV20-1; CDR3 length: 11; J gene: TRBJ1-5; CDR3 protein: SASRRGNQPQH